Reported below is one T cell receptor (beta chain). Its specific antigen is unknown. Base qualities are missing; no much larger clone stands one base away. Donors were healthy HIV-negative adults with no recently reported acute infections or vaccinations. Every donor was a Caucasian adult living in Nashville, Tennessee, USA. CD4+ T cells were enriched by magnetic negative selection, after which naive cells were positively selected on CD45RA and the negative fraction was taken as the memory subset. Blood was obtained by leukapheresis, after which PBMCs were separated by Ficoll-Histopaque density gradient centrifugation and cryopreserved in liquid nitrogen vapor phase. Purity and quantity of every magnetically sorted T cell population were checked by analytical flow cytometry. Genomic DNA was isolated from each sorted fraction and quantified by UV absorbance on a Nanodrop 2000c. TCR CDR3 regions were amplified from genomic DNA by multiplex PCR using the deep immunoSEQ assay. For each cell subset, the extracted genomic DNA was distributed evenly across all wells of several immunoSEQ 96-well plates, and each plate served as one replicate. For sorted subsets, each replicate PCR was loaded with roughly 190 ng genomic DNA, equivalent to about 30,000 T cell genomes. The purified libraries were quantified using a Qubit 3.0 fluorometer, sized with a Bioanalyzer 2100, and then quantified again using the KAPA Library Quantification kit. A separate single-read 150-cycle Illumina NextSeq 550 flow cell was used to sequence each immunoSEQ 96-well plate. As for how the authors treated the data: Because only junctional sequences without quality scores were contained in the immunoSEQ output, filtering matching that applied to full-length reads could not be performed. To assign V/J genes and CDR3, sequences were annotated using PyIR, a Python wrapper for IgBLAST v1.9, with IMGT germline references. Any read was removed if the V/J assignment was weak (E-value above 1e-6), the CDR3 was missing, or the read contained stop codons, out-of-frame junctions, or ambiguous translated residues. V3J clonotypes were defined by identical inferred V gene, J gene, and CDR3 amino acid sequence. To compute the percentage overlap between repertoires, the number of shared unique clonotypes was divided by the size of the smaller repertoire. RTK rarefaction, the Chao1 estimator, and Recon v2.1 estimates of unobserved clonotypes were used to assess repertoire richness. OLGA was used to compute generation probabilities for all TCRbeta clonotypes that the gDNA method yielded from a handful of donors. TCRdb obtained this table from immuneACCESS and retained in-frame rearrangements with V and J assigned. These tables miss some clones; where compared with another copy, unresolved V genes account for less than half of the shortfall, and the remainder is unexplained. V, J and clone size are taken as reported in that table, and D and trimming were inferred from the DNA itself. The table for this sample lists 2 million to 3 million clones; approximately 94% of them were counted only once. The ten biggest clones cover around 0.4% of the sample.

The entry originates in a study of shared clonotypes between healthy human individuals (TCRdb year 2020). As for the study more broadly: Two women and a few men aged 18 to 49 years were included in the cohort. Per donor, leukapheresis produced somewhere between about 0.85 and 10 billion PBMCs. To estimate repertoire size and how much clonotype sharing occurs between individuals, the study deeply sequenced the blood TCR repertoires of about five healthy adults. Different laboratories and diverse techniques were used to prepare libraries and sequence TCR repertoires, to increase sequencing depth and limit assay-specific biases. For each donor, three plates each were used for CD4 naive and CD4 memory, two plates were used for CD8 naive, and one plate was used for CD8 memory.

Study-wide conclusions, independent of this receptor: Because the study included only a small number of donors, the genetic and exposure-history diversity represented was limited. Naive subsets generally had larger estimated clonotype richness than memory subsets did. Sampling was restricted to blood, and TCR repertoires in tissues likely differ from the TCR repertoires found in blood. Across four donors, approximately 4.6% of naive CD4, roughly 3.5% of naive CD8, 2.3% of memory CD4, and 0.3% to 0.45% of memory CD8 clonotypes were shared. Compared with non-shared clonotypes, clonotypes shared by all four sorted-subset donors had higher generation probabilities. Incomplete sequencing was indicated by rarefaction of sorted-subset datasets, despite the large sequencing depth. Pairwise subsampling led to the expectation that sequencing depth would affect the degree of clonotype sharing among donors.

The TCR comes from a man aged 18-30 years in good health. Some clones in this sample may be carry-over from other donors' samples. The sample comprised naive CD4+ T cells from PBMCs. This specimen's cell subset or site label, per the study, means: CD45RA+ positively selected.

The base sequence is TGCGCCAGCAGCCCGGCGGGGCCTGGCACAGATACGCAGTATTTT. The resulting protein is CASSPAGPGTDTQYF. This sequence uses TRBV5-1 and TRBJ2-3, and the D gene may be TRBD2, 6 bases matching. There are 15 amino acids in the CDR3, from cysteine to phenylalanine inclusive. Only CDR3 DNA is held: 45 bases, read in frame from base 1. The CDR1 and CDR2 encoded by the germline V gene are SGHRS and YFSETQ. V is pared back by 4 bases and J by 1 base, with 13 bases lying between the germline termini.